This paragraph covers one T cell receptor beta chain sequence. Its antigen remains unidentified. CDR1 is MNHNS, CDR2 SASEGT, per germline. V dropped 3 bases and J dropped 4; count of bases not matched to a gene: 4. The CDR3 consists of 15 residues. Here immunoSEQ multiplex PCR was the method, and the copy in TCRdb shows in-frame clones only, minus some. Of over 80,000 clones in the sample, 85% were seen once. These data are taken from a study of cytomegalovirus exposure and HLA in healthy donors. Study-wide results and caveats: It was reportedly the case that the classifier diagnosed cytomegalovirus status with high specificity and sensitivity.

This TCR derives from a man younger than 30 in good health and CMV-seropositive. The V gene is TRBV6-1, the J gene TRBJ1-5, with TRBD1 matching over 9 bases. Sequenced material: PBMCs. The CDR3 region is CASSERQGENQPQHF. DNA for the CDR3: TGTGCCAGCAGTGAGCGACAGGGGGAGAATCAGCCCCAGCATTTT.